This T cell receptor (beta chain) was retrieved from a study of cytomegalovirus exposure and HLA in healthy donors. Study findings and constraints: Prediction of most subjects' HLA-A and HLA-B alleles by TCR beta sequences was reportedly accurate. Relative to equally common others, HLA-associated TCR beta chains showed greater clonal expansion in a later analysis. A previous analysis found most TCR beta V segments productive roughly 87% or roughly 30% of the time. In a later analysis, at a false discovery rate of 0.05, 17,000 or so TCR beta sequences matched HLA alleles.

The PCR was carried out with 60 Vbeta primers and 13 Jbeta primers. Generated by immunoSEQ multiplex PCR, the TCRdb table keeps only in-frame clones and is missing some. The sample holds approximately 170,000 clones; 80% to 90% are singletons and the top ten take roughly 2.5%. Regarding this clone: What it binds is unknown.

Germline CDR1 reads SNHLY; CDR2 reads FYNNEI. The CDR3 is 14 amino acids. V was trimmed by 3 bases and J by 4 bases, leaving 10 bases between them. This clonotype was obtained from a young man in good health and CMV-seropositive. V usage is TRBV2 and J usage is TRBJ1-5; D may be TRBD1 (5 bases). The sample was PBMCs. The CDR3 spells CASSDRVGNQPQHF. CDR3 nucleotides: TGTGCCAGCAGTGACAGGGTCGGTAATCAGCCCCAGCATTTT.